This T cell receptor beta chain was observed in a study of neoadjuvant nivolumab and ipilimumab in lung cancer. Study-level results: TCR richness and clonality were higher in tumors than adjacent uninvolved lung. Only two of four nivolumab-treated tumors gained richness and clonality by surgery. Pretherapy blood TCR richness correlated positively with resected tumor richness.

This clone showed up just a few times. The antigen is unknown. Sequencing was performed with immunoSEQ multiplex PCR; in TCRdb, only in-frame clones are kept and a portion is missing. The top ten hold 3% to 4% of the sample, which has 40,000 or so clones, 75% to 90% seen once. Germline CDR1 is SGHAT and CDR2 is FQNNGV. The V and J ends lost 5 bases and 0 bases respectively, with 13 bases between them. The CDR3 has 16 amino acids. The rearrangement joins TRBV11-2 to TRBJ2-2; possibly TRBD2 for D (5 bases). This receptor was identified in an adult with non-small cell lung cancer. Specimen: peripheral blood, collected before neoadjuvant nivolumab, alone or with ipilimumab. CDR3 amino acids: CASSPRQTTNTGELFF. The DNA for the CDR3 is TGTGCCAGCAGCCCGCGTCAGACTACGAACACCGGGGAGCTGTTTTTT. The whole variable domain, filled in from reference TRBV11-2 and TRBJ2-2, reads EAGVAQSPRYKIIEKRQSVAFWCNPISGHATLYWYQQILGQGPKLLIQFQNNGVVDDSQLPKDRFSAERLKGVDSTLKIQPAKLEDSAVYLCASSPRQTTNTGELFFGEGSRLTVL.